What follows are 27 T cell receptor beta chains derived from one specimen sequenced in a study of T-cell reconstitution after alpha-beta-depleted transplantation in children. Unique molecular identifiers were incorporated into the prepared TCRbeta library. TCRdb re-derived calls from the PCR reads in MiXCR, one entry per CDR3 protein. Among 600,000 to 700,000 distinct CDR3 sequences, 16% were seen once, and the ten largest hold 1.1%. Material: PBMCs from the stem cell graft donor, obtained from the stem cell graft. These TCRs come from a human donor who donated a stem cell graft to a child with acute myeloid leukemia.

Details on this clonotype: A much bigger clone sits one base away, suggesting this may be a read error. The chain is built from TRBV29-1 and TRBJ2-7; D remains unclear. Trimming left V 4 bases short and J 3 bases short, with 10 bases between. The germline V gene has CDR1 SQVTM and CDR2 ANQGSEA. This CDR3 spans 12 amino acids. The CDR3: CSVAVLDYEQYV. The DNA for the CDR3 is TGCAGCGTTGCAGTATTGGACTACGAGCAGTACGTC.

The chain joins TRBV20-1 to TRBJ2-5, with D hard to call. Looked up from germline, CDR1 is DFQATT and CDR2 is SNEGSKA (reference sequence). Between the trimmed V and J ends, which lost 3 bases and 5 bases, there was a span of 16 bases. This CDR3 contains 14 residues. CDR3 in amino acids: CSASPARAGETQYF. DNA for the CDR3: TGCAGTGCTAGCCCCGCAAGGGCCGGGGAGACCCAGTACTTC.

This chain connects TRBV20-1 to TRBJ2-7; D remains ambiguous. The ends were cut back, 2 bases at V and 2 bases at J, with 16 bases in the middle. Looked up from germline, CDR1 is DFQATT and CDR2 is SNEGSKA (reference sequence). The CDR3 runs 15 residues. The CDR3 here is CSARTSGIIPYEQYF. The CDR3 DNA sequence: TGCAGTGCTAGAACCAGTGGGATAATCCCCTACGAGCAGTACTTC.

In this sample, this clonotype turned up a few times. V and J are TRBV4-2 and TRBJ1-3; 9 positions agree with TRBD1. V shed 4 bases and J 0 bases; nucleotides not matched to a gene: 7. The CDR3 has 17 residues. The germline CDR1 and CDR2 sequences are LGHNA and YNFKEQ. This CDR3 is CASSPGQGTFSGNTIYF. The DNA of the CDR3 is TGTGCCAGCAGCCCGGGACAGGGCACCTTCTCTGGAAACACCATATATTTT.

The chain combines TRBV7-9 with TRBJ2-3; D remains unclear. V lost 7 bases and J lost 2, with 10 bases in between. Germline CDR1 reads SEHNR; CDR2 reads FQNEAQ (reference sequence). This CDR3 has 13 amino acids. This CDR3 is CASTPVATDTQYF. The DNA for the CDR3 is TGTGCCAGCACCCCCGTCGCCACAGATACGCAGTATTTT.

The CDR3 DNA sequence: TGTGCCACCAGCTCCCGCAGGACCACAGATACGCAGTATTTT. Amino acid sequence: CATSSRRTTDTQYF. V and J are TRBV15 and TRBJ2-3; D gene unclear. V was shortened by 5 bases and J by 2 bases, with 11 bases between the two germline ends. The CDR3 covers 14 residues. Germline V CDR1 and CDR2: LNHNV, YYDKDF (reference sequence).

The chain combines TRBV6-5 with TRBJ1-4; 7 bases map to TRBD1. After removal of 1 base from V and 0 bases from J, the junction contained 8 bases not matched to a gene. The CDR3 spans 18 residues. From germline, CDR1 is MNHEY and CDR2 SVGAGI. CDR3 region: CASSYLAGGTATNEKLFF. CDR3 in DNA: TGTGCCAGCAGTTACTTGGCAGGGGGGACGGCAACTAATGAAAAACTGTTTTTT.

This clonotype occurred many times. This chain joins TRBV12-3 or TRBV12-4 and TRBJ1-5; 8 positions match TRBD1. V lost 6 bases to trimming and J lost 2 bases; unmatched junction nucleotides: 3. The CDR3 has 14 amino acids. The CDR3 DNA reads TGTGCCAGCAGCTCGACAGGGGGCAATCAGCCCCAGCATTTT. Its translation: CASSSTGGNQPQHF.

Comments on this clonotype: It may be a read error: a sequence one base away is much more abundant. The rearrangement uses TRBV15 and TRBJ2-5; D not resolved. Deletions cut 0 bases from V and 9 bases from J, with 8 bases between. Germline V gene lookup returns CDR1 LNHNV and CDR2 YYDKDF (reference sequence). This CDR3 is 12 amino acids long. In DNA form, the CDR3 reads TGTGCCACCAGCAGAGAGGGTTCATCCCAGTACTTC. Encoded protein: CATSREGSSQYF.

This clonotype was detected a few times. V gene TRBV12-3 or TRBV12-4 combines with J gene TRBJ2-1; perhaps TRBD1 as D (6 bases). V dropped 6 bases and J dropped 7 bases, with 19 bases sitting between them. This CDR3 is built from 15 residues. CDR3 region: CASSPPSGQRNEQFF. In DNA form, the CDR3 reads TGTGCCAGCAGCCCGCCCTCGGGACAAAGGAATGAGCAGTTCTTC.

This clonotype was detected ten times or more. V usage is TRBV6-6 and J usage is TRBJ2-5; no clear D gene. Germline lookup yields CDR1 MNHNY and CDR2 SVGAGI (reference sequence). The V end was cut by 0 bases, the J end by 3 bases, with 2 bases between. This CDR3 region has 12 residues. The CDR3 DNA follows: TGTGCCAGCAGTTACTCCGAAGAGACCCAGTACTTC. It specifies CASSYSEETQYF.

J is TRBJ1-6 and V is TRBV15; 7 bases are shared with TRBD1. CDR3 size: 14 residues. The junction had 4 bases not matched to a gene; V was cut back by 2 bases and J by 9 bases. The V gene's germline CDR1 is LNHNV and CDR2 YYDKDF (reference sequence). CDR3 nucleotides: TGTGCCACCAGCAGACTGGGACAGCGTTCACCCCTCCACTTT. This translates into CATSRLGQRSPLHF. The full variable domain, with the rest looked up from reference TRBV15 and TRBJ1-6, is DAMVIQNPRYQVTQFGKPVTLSCSQTLNHNVMYWYQQKSSQAPKLLFHYYDKDFNNEADTPDNFQSRRPNTSFCFLDIRSPGLGDTAMYLCATSRLGQRSPLHFGNGTRLTVT.

Many counts were recorded for this clonotype. The V gene is TRBV29-1, the J gene TRBJ2-1; D call uncertain. Trimming left V 4 bases short and J 2 bases short, with 3 bases between. CDR1 and CDR2 (germline): SQVTM, ANQGSEA. The CDR3 is made up of 11 amino acids. The CDR3 DNA is TGCAGCGTTGGTGCCTACAATGAGCAGTTCTTC. Its protein product is CSVGAYNEQFF.

On this clonotype itself: A read error is possible here, since a much larger clone lies one base away. The V and J genes are TRBV10-3 and TRBJ2-1; 10 bases align to TRBD1. The CDR3 is 15 amino acids. The germline V gene has CDR1 ENHRY and CDR2 SYGVKD. The CDR3 DNA is TGTGCCATCAGCGCTGACAGGGGGCGTCACAATGACCAGTTCTTC. It specifies CAISADRGRHNDQFF.

As regards this clonotype: Its ends do not fully match the called genes, so a read error is possible. The chain is built from TRBV20-1 and TRBJ2-1; D is uncertain. CDR1 is DFQATT and CDR2 is SNEGSKA in the germline V gene (reference sequence). The CDR3 sequence is 14 residues long. CDR3 sequence (DNA): TGCAGTGCTAGTCCCCTTAGCTCCTACAATGACCAGTTCTTC. This encodes CSASPLSSYNDQFF.

Many counts were recorded for this clonotype. V usage is TRBV5-1 and J usage is TRBJ1-1; D might be TRBD1 (5 bases). Germline V gene lookup returns CDR1 SGHRS and CDR2 YFSETQ. V was shortened by 4 bases and J by 3 bases, with 10 bases between the two germline ends. The CDR3 consists of 13 residues. The CDR3 sequence is CASSPQADTEAFF. The CDR3 DNA is TGCGCCAGCAGCCCACAGGCGGACACTGAAGCTTTCTTT. Based on the CDR3 plus reference TRBV5-1 and TRBJ1-1, the full variable domain is KAGVTQTPRYLIKTRGQQVTLSCSPISGHRSVSWYQQTPGQGLQFLFEYFSETQRNKGNFPGRFSGRQFSNSRSEMNVSTLELGDSALYLCASSPQADTEAFFGQGTRLTVV.

This clonotype was observed at least ten times. V gene TRBV29-1 combines with J gene TRBJ1-1; 7 bases align to TRBD1. The CDR3 length is 12 residues. With V trimmed by 4 bases and J by 5 bases, 4 bases remained unmatched. The germline CDR1 and CDR2 sequences are SQVTM and ANQGSEA. The CDR3 DNA sequence: TGCAGCGTTGCGGCAGGGGGGACTGAAGCTTTCTTT. Its protein product is CSVAAGGTEAFF.

DNA of the CDR3: TGTGCCAGCAGCTCTCCGGGACGCAATCAGCCCCAGCATTTT. It specifies CASSSPGRNQPQHF. The chain carries TRBV7-9 and TRBJ1-5; tentatively, D is TRBD1 (5 bases). Germline V lookup: CDR1 SEHNR, CDR2 FQNEAQ (reference sequence). The CDR3 length is 14 residues. The V end was cut by 4 bases, the J end by 2 bases, with 9 bases between.

This clonotype was observed a few times. The rearrangement joins TRBV20-1 to TRBJ2-2; 7 positions agree with TRBD1. V gave up 2 bases and J gave up 5 bases; unmatched junction bases: 8. The germline V gene has CDR1 DFQATT and CDR2 SNEGSKA (reference sequence). The CDR3 is 15 amino acids. CDR3 sequence reads: CSARSRDRTTGELFF. The CDR3 DNA reads as TGCAGTGCTAGATCCAGGGACAGAACGACCGGGGAGCTGTTTTTT.

The gene calls are TRBV15 and TRBJ2-1, with TRBD2 as a possible D gene (7 bases). Trimming took off 4 bases at V and 8 bases at J, with 30 bases between the two ends. This CDR3 is 19 amino acids long. Germline V CDR1 and CDR2: LNHNV, YYDKDF (reference sequence). This CDR3 reads CATSNIKGRDTKGGDEQFF. The CDR3 DNA reads TGTGCCACCAGCAACATCAAGGGGAGGGACACAAAGGGGGGCGATGAGCAGTTCTTC.

This clonotype was seen only a few times. The V call is TRBV12-3 or TRBV12-4, the J call TRBJ2-1; the D gene is possibly TRBD2 (6 bases). The CDR3 has 13 amino acids. The ends were cut back, 7 bases at V and 7 bases at J, with 14 bases in the middle. As DNA, the CDR3 is TGTGCCAGCAAGGGTGGCGGGGTTAATGAGCAGTTCTTC. It specifies CASKGGGVNEQFF.

This clonotype was found a few times. The chain is built from TRBV7-6 and TRBJ2-7, with D hard to call. Trimming removed 5 bases at V and 3 bases at J, with 20 bases between. CDR3 length: 16 residues. Per germline, CDR1 SGHVS and CDR2 FNYEAQ. The CDR3 sequence is CASSPDEGGRFYEQYV. CDR3 nucleotide sequence: TGTGCCAGCAGCCCAGACGAAGGCGGTCGATTCTACGAGCAGTACGTC.

Many counts were recorded for this clonotype. V is TRBV20-1 and J is TRBJ2-3; D is possibly TRBD2 (7 bases). V was shortened by 6 bases and J by 4 bases, with 14 bases between the two germline ends. This CDR3 contains 13 residues. The germline V gene has CDR1 DFQATT and CDR2 SNEGSKA (reference sequence). Written as DNA, the CDR3 is TGCAGTGCCCTGGGGGGGCGCGCAGATACGCAGTATTTT. It yields the protein CSALGGRADTQYF.

The table lists this clonotype with a few counts. This chain joins TRBV20-1 and TRBJ2-1, with 10 bases fitting TRBD1. Germline V CDR1 and CDR2: DFQATT, SNEGSKA (reference sequence). The V segment lost 3 bases and the J segment 0 bases; nucleotides outside the gene matches: 2. The CDR3 totals 15 residues. Here the CDR3 DNA reads TGCAGTGCTAGTCGGGACAGGGGCTCCTACAATGAGCAGTTCTTC. Translating it yields CSASRDRGSYNEQFF.

The gene calls are TRBV5-1 and TRBJ2-7, with 7 positions matching TRBD2. Per germline, CDR1 SGHRS and CDR2 YFSETQ. The CDR3 contains 15 residues. V lost 1 base and J lost 5; bases outside the gene matches: 9. This CDR3 reads CASSLIGAGDNEQYF. CDR3 nucleotides: TGCGCCAGCAGCTTGATAGGGGCGGGGGATAACGAGCAGTACTTC.

This clonotype has a count of ten or more. The CDR3 DNA is TGCAGCGTGCTACACAGGCTAAACACTGAAGCTTTCTTT. Its translation is CSVLHRLNTEAFF. The chain uses TRBV29-1 and TRBJ1-1, with D perhaps matching TRBD1 (5 bases). V was shortened by 6 bases and J by 2 bases, with 13 bases between the two germline ends. Germline-derived CDR1 and CDR2 are SQVTM and ANQGSEA. The length of the CDR3 is 13 residues.

This clonotype was seen at least ten times. The CDR3 sequence is CASSWGIVGQINSPLHF. Written as DNA, the CDR3 is TGTGCCAGCAGCTGGGGAATAGTCGGGCAAATCAATTCACCCCTCCACTTT. The rearrangement joins TRBV5-5 to TRBJ1-6; D gene uncertain. The V and J ends lost 3 bases and 7 bases respectively, with 20 bases between them. Germline V gene lookup returns CDR1 SGHKS and CDR2 YYEKEE (reference sequence). There are 17 residues in the CDR3.